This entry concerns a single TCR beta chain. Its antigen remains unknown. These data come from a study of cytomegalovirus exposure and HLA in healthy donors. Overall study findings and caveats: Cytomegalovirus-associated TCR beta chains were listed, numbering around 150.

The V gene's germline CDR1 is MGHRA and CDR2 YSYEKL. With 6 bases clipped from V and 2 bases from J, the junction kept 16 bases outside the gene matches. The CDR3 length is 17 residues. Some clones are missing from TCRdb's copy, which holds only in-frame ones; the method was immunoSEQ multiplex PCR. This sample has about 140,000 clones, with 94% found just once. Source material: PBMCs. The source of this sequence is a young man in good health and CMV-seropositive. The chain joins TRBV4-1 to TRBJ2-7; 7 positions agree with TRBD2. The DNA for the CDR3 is TGCGCCAGCAGTAGGGTTGGCGGGAGCCGTTCCGCCTACGAGCAGTACTTC. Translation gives CASSRVGGSRSAYEQYF.